This T cell receptor (beta chain) was retrieved from a study of blood T cell dynamics during melanoma immunotherapy. Germline V gene sequence: CDR1 LNHDA, CDR2 SQIVND (reference sequence). There are 15 residues in the CDR3. V shed 5 bases, J shed 2 bases, and the junction held 3 bases outside the gene matches. Time point denoted: week 3, after first cycle of checkpoint inhibitor. Disease control meant complete response, partial response or stable disease at 12 weeks. A fixed DNA input of 300 to 350 ng was used per bulk PBMC sample. Assay: immunoSEQ multiplex PCR; the TCRdb copy retains only in-frame clones and omits some. The profile shows approximately 14,000 clones, just over 85% of them singletons.

The chain links TRBV19 to TRBJ2-5, with 12 bases matching TRBD2. The sequenced sample was blood, obtained from a patient treated with checkpoint blockade. The receptor was derived from a human donor with melanoma. CDR3 residues: CASSFLAGGQETQYF. The CDR3 DNA is TGTGCCAGTAGTTTCCTAGCGGGAGGGCAAGAGACCCAGTACTTC.